The 5 T cell receptor beta chains below all came from one sample that was sequenced in a study of CD8 T cells in ankylosing spondylitis. Their recognized antigens are unknown. Overall study results and limits: What seemed typical of ankylosing spondylitis blood was a TCR beta motif built from several highly homologous variants.

One entry per CDR3 protein results from TCRdb running MiXCR on the 5' RACE reads. The sample holds more than 500,000 distinct CDR3 sequences; 5.3% are singletons and the top ten take under 4.5%. Sample: blood, either unsorted or a sorted T cell fraction (not recorded which). The receptors stem from a male donor with ankylosing spondylitis.

This clonotype has ten or more counts. V usage is TRBV2 and J usage is TRBJ1-2, with unresolved D. In germline, CDR1 is SNHLY, CDR2 FYNNEI. This CDR3 has 14 amino acids. V was cut by 7 bases and J by 5 bases, with 17 bases left in between. CDR3 amino acids: CASTGRNVFYGYTF. In DNA form, the CDR3 reads TGTGCCAGCACAGGACGGAACGTATTTTATGGCTACACCTTC.

This clonotype was seen a few times. The chain employs TRBV29-1 and TRBJ1-2; possible D gene TRBD1, 6 bases. The germline V gene has CDR1 SQVTM and CDR2 ANQGSEA. Trimming stripped 7 bases from V and 6 bases from J, with 15 bases between. The CDR3 contains 12 residues. CDR3 amino acids: CSGGGDGDGYTF. CDR3 in DNA: TGCAGCGGGGGGGGCGACGGGGATGGCTACACCTTC.

Ten or more counts support this clonotype. The chain uses TRBV10-3 and TRBJ1-1; D unclear. Germline values: CDR1 ENHRY, CDR2 SYGVKD. V lost 0 bases to trimming and J lost 1 base, with 9 bases between them. The CDR3 loop spans 15 amino acids. The CDR3: CAISESLTQNTEAFF. The CDR3 DNA follows: TGTGCCATCAGTGAGTCCTTAACACAGAACACTGAAGCTTTCTTT.

This clonotype was seen at least ten times. The chain has TRBV21-1 and TRBJ2-4; the table's D call of TRBD2 was not tested on the DNA. TRBV21-1 counts as a pseudogene. The CDR3 consists of 19 residues. The CDR3 spells CASSKDRTSGRARENIQYF. In nucleotides, the CDR3 is TGTGCCAGCAGCAAAGATCGGACTAGCGGGAGGGCCCGGGAAAACATTCAGTACTTC.

This clonotype appeared many times. The V and J genes are TRBV7-8 and TRBJ1-5; unclear D gene. The germline V gene has CDR1 SGHVS and CDR2 FQNEAQ. The CDR3 has 14 amino acids. V dropped 1 base and J dropped 2 bases, with 6 bases sitting between them. DNA of the CDR3: TGTGCCAGCAGCTTAGAGTTCGGCAATCAGCCCCAGCATTTT. It encodes CASSLEFGNQPQHF.